These 9 T cell receptor beta chains share one sample of origin, sequenced in a study of blood T cell repertoires in COVID-19. This table comes from immunoSEQ multiplex PCR, and its TCRdb copy is limited to in-frame clones, with some not included. Of around 28,000 clones in the sample, around 90% are singletons; the top ten hold less than 20%. The sequenced sample was peripheral blood. Receptor source: a human donor in a cohort sampled during active COVID-19.

The sample holds one count of this clone. This same CDR3 is encoded by further DNA sequences in the sample. The CDR3 DNA is TGTGCCAGCAGCTTAGAGCCCGGGACAGGGTTCTCCGGGGAGCTGTTTTTT. This translates into CASSLEPGTGFSGELFF. This sequence joins TRBV7-9 and TRBJ2-2, with TRBD1 identical over 9 bases. CDR1 SEHNR and CDR2 FQNEAQ come from the germline V gene (reference sequence). The CDR3 is 17 residues long. Unmatched junction bases numbered 9, after V lost 1 base and J lost 6 bases.

The CDR3, as DNA: TGTGCCAGCAGCCAAGTGGGCGGGGAACTGTTTTTT. It specifies CASSQVGGELFF. J is TRBJ1-4 and V is TRBV3-1 (or the pseudogene TRBV3-2), with D unresolved. The length of the CDR3 is 12 residues. CDR1 and CDR2 from the germline V gene are LGHDT and YNNKEL (reference sequence). V lost 1 base and J lost 12, with 9 bases in between.

The CDR3 here is CASSPSGFPYEQYF. The CDR3 DNA is TGTGCCAGCAGCCCATCAGGGTTCCCCTACGAGCAGTACTTC. This chain links TRBV9 with TRBJ2-7; the D gene is possibly TRBD1 (5 bases). This CDR3 spans 14 amino acids. CDR1 and CDR2 (germline): SGDLS, YYNGEE. The V end was cut by 4 bases, the J end by 2 bases, with 13 bases between.

The V call is TRBV3-1 (or the pseudogene TRBV3-2), the J call TRBJ2-3, with 8 bases fitting TRBD2. Losses at the gene ends were 1 base for V and 2 bases for J; bases not matched to a gene: 5. CDR1 is LGHDT and CDR2 is YNNKEL in the germline V gene (reference sequence). This CDR3 is 16 amino acids long. The CDR3 loop reads CASSQVAGGPTDTQYF. In DNA, the CDR3 is TGTGCCAGCAGCCAAGTGGCGGGGGGACCCACAGATACGCAGTATTTT.

The chain recombines TRBV19 with TRBJ1-6, with 9 bases matching TRBD1. Germline values: CDR1 LNHDA, CDR2 SQIVND (reference sequence). The CDR3 has 16 amino acids. V shed 7 bases, J shed 2 bases, and the junction held 6 bases outside the gene matches. Written as DNA, the CDR3 is TGTGCCAGTACCAGTAGGGACAGGGCCTATAATTCACCCCTCCACTTT. It specifies CASTSRDRAYNSPLHF.

The gene calls are TRBV28 and TRBJ1-2; D is undetermined. The CDR3 contains 11 residues. Germline CDR1 and CDR2: MDHEN and SYDVKM. V was cut by 6 bases and J by 3 bases, with 5 bases left in between. CDR3 bases: TGTGCCAGCAGGCAGGACTATGGCTACACCTTC. It encodes CASRQDYGYTF.

V is TRBV9 and J is TRBJ2-3; D may be TRBD2 (6 bases). This CDR3 has 15 amino acids. The V gene lost 3 bases and the J gene lost 0 bases, with 11 bases spanning the gap. Germline V gives CDR1 SGDLS, CDR2 YYNGEE. The CDR3 protein is CASSGTSTSTDTQYF. CDR3 coding DNA: TGTGCCAGCAGCGGAACTAGCACTAGCACAGATACGCAGTATTTT.

The V call is TRBV13, the J call TRBJ2-7; TRBD1 matches at 8 bases. Germline V gene data show CDR1 as PRHDT and CDR2 as FYEKMQ (reference sequence). This CDR3 is built from 15 residues. Trimming cost V 2 bases and J 2 bases; bases outside gene matches: 5. CDR3 DNA: TGTGCCAGCAGCTTATCCGGACAGGGTACCTACGAGCAGTACTTC. It encodes CASSLSGQGTYEQYF.

The chain carries TRBV2 and TRBJ2-5; D is undetermined. The CDR3 covers 11 residues. Trimming left V 5 bases short and J 3 bases short, with 4 bases between. Germline-derived CDR1 and CDR2 are SNHLY and FYNNEI. The CDR3 nucleotides are TGTGCCAGCAGTCCAGAAGAGACCCAGTACTTC. This sequence encodes CASSPEETQYF.